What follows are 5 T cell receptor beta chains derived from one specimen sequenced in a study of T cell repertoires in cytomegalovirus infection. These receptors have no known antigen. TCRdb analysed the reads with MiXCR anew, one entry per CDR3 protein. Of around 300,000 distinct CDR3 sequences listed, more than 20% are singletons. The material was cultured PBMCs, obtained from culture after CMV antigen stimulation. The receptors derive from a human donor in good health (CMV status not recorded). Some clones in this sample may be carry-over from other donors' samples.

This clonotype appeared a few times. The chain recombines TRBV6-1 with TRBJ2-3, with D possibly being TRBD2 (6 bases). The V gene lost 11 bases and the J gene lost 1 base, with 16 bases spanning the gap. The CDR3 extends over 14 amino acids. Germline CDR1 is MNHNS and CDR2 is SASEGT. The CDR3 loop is CASTGVAGTDTQYF. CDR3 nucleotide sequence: TGTGCCTCCACTGGGGTAGCGGGCACAGATACGCAGTATTTT.

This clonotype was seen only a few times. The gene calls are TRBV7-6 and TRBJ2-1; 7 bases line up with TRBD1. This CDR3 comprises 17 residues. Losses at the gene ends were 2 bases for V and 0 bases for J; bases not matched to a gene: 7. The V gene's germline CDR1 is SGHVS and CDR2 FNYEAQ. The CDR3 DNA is TGTGCCAGCAGCTTACCATGGGACAGCTTCTCCTACAATGAGCAGTTCTTC. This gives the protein CASSLPWDSFSYNEQFF.

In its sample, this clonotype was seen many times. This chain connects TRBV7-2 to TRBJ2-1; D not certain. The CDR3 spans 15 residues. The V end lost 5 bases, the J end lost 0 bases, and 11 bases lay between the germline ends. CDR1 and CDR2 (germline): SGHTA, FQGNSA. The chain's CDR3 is CASSPVKSSYNEQFF. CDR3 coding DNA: TGTGCCAGCAGCCCGGTGAAGAGCTCCTACAATGAGCAGTTCTTC. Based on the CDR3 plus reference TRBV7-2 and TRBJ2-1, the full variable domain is GAGVSQSPSNKVTEKGKDVELRCDPISGHTALYWYRQSLGQGLEFLIYFQGNSAPDKSGLPSDRFSAERTGGSVSTLTIQRTQQEDSAVYLCASSPVKSSYNEQFFGPGTRLTVL.

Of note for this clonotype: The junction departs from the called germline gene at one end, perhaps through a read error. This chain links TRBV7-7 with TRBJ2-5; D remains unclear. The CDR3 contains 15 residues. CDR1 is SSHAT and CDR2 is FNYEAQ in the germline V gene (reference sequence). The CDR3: CASSTKSGPQETQYF. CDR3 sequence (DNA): TGTGCTAGCAGCACCAAGTCCGGGCCTCAAGAGACCCAGTACTTC.

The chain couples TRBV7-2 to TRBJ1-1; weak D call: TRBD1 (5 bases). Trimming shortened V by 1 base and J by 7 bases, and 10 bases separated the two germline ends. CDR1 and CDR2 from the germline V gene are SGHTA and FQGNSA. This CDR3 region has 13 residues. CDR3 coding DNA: TGTGCCAGCAGCTTAGAAGGGCAGGGTGAAGCTTTCTTT. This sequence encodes CASSLEGQGEAFF.